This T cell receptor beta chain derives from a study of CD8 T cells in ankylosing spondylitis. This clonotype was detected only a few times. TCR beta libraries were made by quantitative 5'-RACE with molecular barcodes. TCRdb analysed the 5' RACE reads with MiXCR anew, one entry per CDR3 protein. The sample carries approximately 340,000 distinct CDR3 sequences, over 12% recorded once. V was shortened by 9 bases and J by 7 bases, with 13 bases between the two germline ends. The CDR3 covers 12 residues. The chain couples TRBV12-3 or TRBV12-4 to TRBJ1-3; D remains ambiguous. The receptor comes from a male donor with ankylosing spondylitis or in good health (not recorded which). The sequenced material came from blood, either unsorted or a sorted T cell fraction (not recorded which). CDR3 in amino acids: CASSEARNTIYF. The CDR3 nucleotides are TGTGCCAGTAGTGAGGCTCGGAACACCATATATTTT.